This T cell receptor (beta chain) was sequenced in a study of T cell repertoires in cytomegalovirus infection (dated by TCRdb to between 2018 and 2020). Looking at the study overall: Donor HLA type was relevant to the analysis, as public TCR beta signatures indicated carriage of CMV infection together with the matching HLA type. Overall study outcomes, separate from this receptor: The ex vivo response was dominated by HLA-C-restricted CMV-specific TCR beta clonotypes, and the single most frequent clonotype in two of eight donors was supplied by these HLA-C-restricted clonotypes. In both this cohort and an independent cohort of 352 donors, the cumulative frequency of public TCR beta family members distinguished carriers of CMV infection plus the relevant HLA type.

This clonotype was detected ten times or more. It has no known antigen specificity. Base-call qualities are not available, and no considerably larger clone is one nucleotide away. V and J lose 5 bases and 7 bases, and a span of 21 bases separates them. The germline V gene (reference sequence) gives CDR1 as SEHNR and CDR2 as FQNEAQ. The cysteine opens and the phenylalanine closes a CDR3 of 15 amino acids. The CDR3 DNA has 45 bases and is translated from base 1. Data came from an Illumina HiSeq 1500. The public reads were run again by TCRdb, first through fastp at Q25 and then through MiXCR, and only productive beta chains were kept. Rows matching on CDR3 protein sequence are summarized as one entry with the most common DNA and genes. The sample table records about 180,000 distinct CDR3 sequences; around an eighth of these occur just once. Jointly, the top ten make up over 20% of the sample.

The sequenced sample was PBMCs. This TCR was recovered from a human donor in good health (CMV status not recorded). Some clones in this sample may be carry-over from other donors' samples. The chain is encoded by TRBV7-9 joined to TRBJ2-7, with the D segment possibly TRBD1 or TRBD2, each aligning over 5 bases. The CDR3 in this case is CASSPTSTGPREQYF. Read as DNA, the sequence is TGTGCCAGCAGCCCAACTTCGACGGGGCCTCGGGAGCAGTACTTC.